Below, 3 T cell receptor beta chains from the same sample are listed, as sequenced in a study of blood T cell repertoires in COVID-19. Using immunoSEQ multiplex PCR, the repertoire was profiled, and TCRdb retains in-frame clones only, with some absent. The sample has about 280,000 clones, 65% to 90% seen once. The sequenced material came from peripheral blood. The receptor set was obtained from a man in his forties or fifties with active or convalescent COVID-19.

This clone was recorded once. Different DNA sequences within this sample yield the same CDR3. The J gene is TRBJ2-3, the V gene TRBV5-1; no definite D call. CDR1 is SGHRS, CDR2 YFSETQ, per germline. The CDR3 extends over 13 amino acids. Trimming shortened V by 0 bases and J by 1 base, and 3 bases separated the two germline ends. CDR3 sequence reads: CASSLAGTDTQYF. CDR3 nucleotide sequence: TGCGCCAGCAGCTTGGCAGGCACAGATACGCAGTATTTT.

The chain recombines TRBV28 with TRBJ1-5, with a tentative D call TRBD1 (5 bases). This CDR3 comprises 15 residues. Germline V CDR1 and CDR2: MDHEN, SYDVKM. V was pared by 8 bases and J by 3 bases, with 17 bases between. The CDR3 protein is CASSSPSRVNQPQHF. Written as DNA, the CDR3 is TGTGCCAGCTCCTCACCGAGCAGGGTCAATCAGCCCCAGCATTTT.

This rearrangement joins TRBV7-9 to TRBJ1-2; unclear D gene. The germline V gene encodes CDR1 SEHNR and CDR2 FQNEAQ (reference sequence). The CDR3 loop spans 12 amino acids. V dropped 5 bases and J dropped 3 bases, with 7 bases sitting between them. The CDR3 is CASSPLDYGYTF. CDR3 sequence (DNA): TGTGCCAGCAGCCCCCTCGACTATGGCTACACCTTC.